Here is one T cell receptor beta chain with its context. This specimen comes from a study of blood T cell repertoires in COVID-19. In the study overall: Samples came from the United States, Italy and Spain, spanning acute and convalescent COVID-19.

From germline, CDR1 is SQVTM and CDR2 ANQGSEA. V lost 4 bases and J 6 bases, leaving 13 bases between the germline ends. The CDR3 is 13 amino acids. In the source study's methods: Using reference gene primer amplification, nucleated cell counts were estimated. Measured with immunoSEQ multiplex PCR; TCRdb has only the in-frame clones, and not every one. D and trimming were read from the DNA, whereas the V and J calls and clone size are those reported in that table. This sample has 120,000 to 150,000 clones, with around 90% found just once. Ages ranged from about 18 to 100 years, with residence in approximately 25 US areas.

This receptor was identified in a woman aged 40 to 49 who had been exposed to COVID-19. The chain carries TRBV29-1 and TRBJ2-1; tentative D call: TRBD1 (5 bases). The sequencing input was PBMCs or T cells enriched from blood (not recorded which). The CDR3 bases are TGCAGCGTTGCCAGGGTTTTGAGCAATGAGCAGTTCTTC. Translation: CSVARVLSNEQFF.